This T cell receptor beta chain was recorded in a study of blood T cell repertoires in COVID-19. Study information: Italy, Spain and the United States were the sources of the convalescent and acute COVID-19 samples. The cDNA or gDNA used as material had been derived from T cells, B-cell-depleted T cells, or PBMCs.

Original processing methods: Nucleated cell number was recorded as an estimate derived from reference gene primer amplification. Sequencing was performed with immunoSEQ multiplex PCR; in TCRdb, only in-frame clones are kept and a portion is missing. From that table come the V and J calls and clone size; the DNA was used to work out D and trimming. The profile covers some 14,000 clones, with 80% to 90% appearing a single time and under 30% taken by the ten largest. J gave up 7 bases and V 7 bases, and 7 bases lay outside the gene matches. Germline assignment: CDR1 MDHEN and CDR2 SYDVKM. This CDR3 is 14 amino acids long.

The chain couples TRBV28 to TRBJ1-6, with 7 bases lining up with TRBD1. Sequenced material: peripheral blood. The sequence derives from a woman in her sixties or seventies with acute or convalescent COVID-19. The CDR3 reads CASKPGTVNSPLHF. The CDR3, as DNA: TGTGCCAGCAAGCCAGGGACAGTGAATTCACCCCTCCACTTT.